The clone carrying this TCR beta chain was detected ten times or more. The antigen is unknown. Looked up from germline, CDR1 is SGHTA and CDR2 is FQGNSA. Trimming removed 5 bases from V and 8 bases from J; junction bases left unmatched: 8. This CDR3 has 15 amino acids. Unique molecular identifiers tagged the TCRbeta library. TCRdb re-called the PCR reads through MiXCR, storing one row per CDR3 protein. Of about 260,000 distinct CDR3 sequences listed, around a tenth are singletons. These data belong to a study of T-cell reconstitution after alpha-beta-depleted transplantation in children. General observations from the study: Reportedly, alpha-beta T cells present about two months post-transplant originated from several hundred expanded clones of graft origin.

The sequence came from a male patient under 10 years old who had a stem cell transplant for chronic granulomatous disease, so the T cells may come from the graft donor. This rearrangement joins TRBV7-2 to TRBJ1-4; 10 nucleotides align to TRBD1. Sequencing was performed on peripheral blood, taken 180 days after TCRalphabeta/CD19-depleted stem cell transplant. The CDR3 region is CASSGDRGLGEKLFF. The CDR3, as DNA: TGTGCCAGCAGCGGAGACAGGGGGCTAGGAGAAAAACTGTTTTTT. The full variable domain, completed using reference TRBV7-2 and TRBJ1-4, is GAGVSQSPSNKVTEKGKDVELRCDPISGHTALYWYRQSLGQGLEFLIYFQGNSAPDKSGLPSDRFSAERTGGSVSTLTIQRTQQEDSAVYLCASSGDRGLGEKLFFGSGTQLSVL.